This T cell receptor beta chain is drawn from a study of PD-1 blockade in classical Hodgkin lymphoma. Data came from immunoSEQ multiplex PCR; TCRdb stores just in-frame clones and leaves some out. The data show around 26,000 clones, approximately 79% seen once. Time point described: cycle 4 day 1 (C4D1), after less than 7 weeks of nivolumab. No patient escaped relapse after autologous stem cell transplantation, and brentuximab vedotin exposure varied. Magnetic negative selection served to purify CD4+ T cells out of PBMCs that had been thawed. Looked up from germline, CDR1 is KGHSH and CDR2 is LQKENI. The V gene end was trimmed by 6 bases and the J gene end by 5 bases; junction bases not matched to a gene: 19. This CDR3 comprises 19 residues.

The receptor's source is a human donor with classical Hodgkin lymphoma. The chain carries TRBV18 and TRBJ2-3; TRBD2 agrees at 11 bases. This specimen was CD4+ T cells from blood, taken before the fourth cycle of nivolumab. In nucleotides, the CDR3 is TGTGCCAGCTCCTCCGCTGTTAGCGGGGGGGCCGCAGGGGGAGATACGCAGTATTTT. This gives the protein CASSSAVSGGAAGGDTQYF. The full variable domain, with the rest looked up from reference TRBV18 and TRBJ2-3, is NAGVMQNPRHLVRRRGQEARLRCSPMKGHSHVYWYRQLPEEGLKFMVYLQKENIIDESGMPKERFSAEFPKEGPSILRIQQVVRGDSAAYFCASSSAVSGGAAGGDTQYFGPGTRLTVL.